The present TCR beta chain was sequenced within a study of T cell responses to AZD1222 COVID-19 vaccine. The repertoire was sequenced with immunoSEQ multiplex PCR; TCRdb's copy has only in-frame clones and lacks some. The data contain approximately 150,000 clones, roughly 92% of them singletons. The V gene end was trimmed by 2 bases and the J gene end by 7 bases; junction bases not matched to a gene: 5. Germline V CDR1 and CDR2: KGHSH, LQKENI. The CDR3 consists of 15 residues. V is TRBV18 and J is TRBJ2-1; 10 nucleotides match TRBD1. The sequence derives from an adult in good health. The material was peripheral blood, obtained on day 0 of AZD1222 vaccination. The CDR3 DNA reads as TGTGCCAGCTCACCAAGGGACAGGGGTGTGAATGAGCAGTTCTTC. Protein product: CASSPRDRGVNEQFF.